The 18 T cell receptor beta chains listed next were all sequenced from one sample in a study of blood T cell repertoires in COVID-19. Profiling relied on immunoSEQ multiplex PCR, and the TCRdb table lists in-frame clones only, not all of them. The data contain about 100,000 clones, about four fifths of them singletons. The sample comprised peripheral blood. All receptors come from a human donor in a cohort sampled during active COVID-19.

This clone was counted a few times. The chain uses TRBV3-1 (or the pseudogene TRBV3-2) and TRBJ1-5; no definite D call. This CDR3 comprises 16 residues. Germline-derived CDR1 and CDR2 are LGHDT and YNNKEL (reference sequence). V lost 3 bases, J lost 4 bases, and 16 bases lay in between. In DNA form, the CDR3 reads TGTGCCAGCAGCCAGTCTCCATTGAGGATAAATCAGCCCCAGCATTTT. Protein product: CASSQSPLRINQPQHF.

The chain is built from TRBV18 and TRBJ2-4; D unclear. CDR1 and CDR2 (germline): KGHSH, LQKENI. Trimming shortened V by 5 bases and J by 0 bases, and 17 bases separated the two germline ends. This CDR3 has 17 residues. The CDR3 protein is CASSSVGLTGAKNIQYF. The CDR3 bases are TGTGCCAGCTCATCGGTTGGCCTAACGGGAGCCAAAAACATTCAGTACTTC.

This clone was recorded only once. The chain employs TRBV24-1 and TRBJ2-2, with 7 bases lining up with TRBD1. The CDR3 has 16 amino acids. V dropped 7 bases and J dropped 8; count of bases not matched to a gene: 15. Germline V gives CDR1 KGHDR, CDR2 SFDVKD. The CDR3 bases are TGTGCCACCAGCCCCGGACAGGCCAGCCGTCGAGGGGAGCTGTTTTTT. Its translation: CATSPGQASRRGELFF.

This clone was found a few times. This sequence joins TRBV4-2 and TRBJ1-6, with a tentative D call TRBD1 (5 bases). Germline lookup yields CDR1 LGHNA and CDR2 YNFKEQ. V lost 4 bases and J 2 bases, leaving 15 bases between the germline ends. This CDR3 region has 17 residues. The CDR3 DNA follows: TGTGCCAGCAGCCCGGGGGTCCAGGCCGCCTATAATTCACCCCTCCACTTT. Translation gives CASSPGVQAAYNSPLHF.

The rearrangement links TRBV6-5 to TRBJ2-2; perhaps TRBD2 as D (6 bases). V was shortened by 7 bases and J by 3 bases, with 12 bases between the two germline ends. This CDR3 is 14 amino acids long. CDR1 is MNHEY and CDR2 is SVGAGI in the germline V gene. CDR3 loop: CASTRGGDTGELFF. CDR3 DNA: TGTGCCAGCACCCGCGGCGGGGACACCGGGGAGCTGTTTTTT.

To note about this clone: Compared with germline, one end of the junction differs, possibly owing to a read error. The CDR3 DNA is TGTGCTAGCAGCAGCGGGCCTAGCGGGGGGATGGAGACCCAGTACTTC. Its translation: CASSSGPSGGMETQYF. The chain is built from TRBV7-7 and TRBJ2-5, with 11 bases aligning to TRBD2. This CDR3 has 16 amino acids. Germline-derived CDR1 and CDR2 are SSHAT and FNYEAQ (reference sequence).

The chain has TRBV5-3 and TRBJ2-7; 9 nucleotides match TRBD1. TRBV5-3 qualifies as an ORF whose function is uncertain. V gave up 5 bases and J gave up 10 bases; unmatched junction bases: 10. The CDR3 has 13 amino acids. The CDR3: CARSFTGGAEQYF. The CDR3 region has the DNA TGTGCCAGAAGTTTTACAGGGGGCGCGGAACAGTACTTC.

This chain connects TRBV7-8 to TRBJ1-1; D is perhaps TRBD1 (5 bases). Deletions cut 1 base from V and 0 bases from J, with 12 bases between. This CDR3 has 16 residues. Germline V gene data show CDR1 as SGHVS and CDR2 as FQNEAQ. This CDR3 is CASSLGGGYLNTEAFF. As DNA, the CDR3 is TGTGCCAGCAGCTTAGGGGGGGGGTACCTGAACACTGAAGCTTTCTTT.

The chain joins TRBV2 to TRBJ1-5; possible D gene TRBD1, 5 bases. Germline CDR1 is SNHLY and CDR2 is FYNNEI. Trimming cost V 6 bases and J 4 bases, with 13 bases left between them. The CDR3 spans 14 residues. This CDR3 is CASRTPQANQPQHF. The CDR3 coding sequence is TGTGCCAGCAGAACCCCACAGGCAAATCAGCCCCAGCATTTT. The full variable domain, completed using reference TRBV2 and TRBJ1-5, is EPEVTQTPSHQVTQMGQEVILRCVPISNHLYFYWYRQILGQKVEFLVSFYNNEISEKSEIFDDQFSVERPDGSNFTLKIRSTKLEDSAMYFCASRTPQANQPQHFGDGTRLSIL.

This chain connects TRBV7-9 to TRBJ1-4; D not certain. Germline V gives CDR1 SEHNR, CDR2 FQNEAQ (reference sequence). This CDR3 contains 11 residues. The V and J ends lost 5 bases and 4 bases respectively, with 2 bases between them. The CDR3: CASSHNEKLFF. For the CDR3, the DNA is TGTGCCAGCAGCCATAATGAAAAACTGTTTTTT.

The CDR3: CASSLEVAGSSYNEQFF. The DNA for the CDR3 is TGTGCCAGCAGCTTAGAGGTAGCGGGGAGCTCCTACAATGAGCAGTTCTTC. The genes are TRBV11-2 and TRBJ2-1; TRBD2 aligns across 8 bases. This CDR3 is built from 17 residues. Trimming removed 0 bases from V and 0 bases from J; junction bases left unmatched: 4. CDR1 and CDR2 (germline): SGHAT, FQNNGV.

The chain recombines TRBV9 with TRBJ1-4; D is possibly TRBD1 (5 bases). CDR1 is SGDLS, CDR2 YYNGEE, per germline. The CDR3 spans 15 residues. Trimming left V 0 bases short and J 7 bases short, with 13 bases between. This CDR3 reads CASSVGAVQGEKLFF. CDR3 in DNA: TGTGCCAGCAGCGTAGGGGCAGTCCAGGGTGAAAAACTGTTTTTT.

This clone was detected only a few times. V and J are TRBV11-3 and TRBJ2-1; 10 positions agree with TRBD2. The germline CDR1 and CDR2 sequences are SGHNT and YENEEA. There are 17 residues in the CDR3. V shed 0 bases and J 9 bases; nucleotides not matched to a gene: 11. The CDR3 nucleotides are TGTGCCAGCAGCTTAGATACCGCTAGCGGGGGATATGCTGAGCAGTTCTTC. Translating gives CASSLDTASGGYAEQFF.

This clone appeared a single time. V usage is TRBV3-1 (or the pseudogene TRBV3-2) and J usage is TRBJ2-3, with 10 bases lining up with TRBD2. This CDR3 contains 20 residues. The V gene end was trimmed by 0 bases and the J gene end by 0 bases; junction bases not matched to a gene: 12. The V gene's germline CDR1 is LGHDT and CDR2 YNNKEL (reference sequence). CDR3 nucleotides: TGTGCCAGCAGCCAAGATAGGCCTAGCGGGGGCCCGACTAGCACAGATACGCAGTATTTT. It is translated as CASSQDRPSGGPTSTDTQYF.

The chain couples TRBV18 to TRBJ2-3; 13 nucleotides match TRBD2. CDR1 KGHSH and CDR2 LQKENI come from the germline V gene. This CDR3 spans 18 amino acids. Unmatched junction bases numbered 10, after V lost 6 bases and J lost 1 base. The CDR3 DNA is TGTGCCAGCTCGCTACTAGCGGGGGGGCTTGGAGGCACAGATACGCAGTATTTT. Its translation is CASSLLAGGLGGTDTQYF.

The rearrangement uses TRBV7-2 and TRBJ2-3, with 9 bases fitting TRBD2. CDR3 length: 16 amino acids. The V segment lost 1 base and the J segment 2 bases; nucleotides outside the gene matches: 4. The germline V gene has CDR1 SGHTA and CDR2 FQGNSA. Here the CDR3 reads CASSLVGGGDTDTQYF. The CDR3 DNA reads TGTGCCAGCAGCTTAGTCGGCGGGGGGGACACAGATACGCAGTATTTT.

The CDR3 region has the DNA TGTGCCAGCAGGTTTGGCGGGGGCGTCAATGAGCAGTTCTTC. It encodes CASRFGGGVNEQFF. The V and J genes are TRBV5-4 and TRBJ2-1; D possibly corresponds to TRBD2 (7 bases). Trimming removed 5 bases from V and 6 bases from J, with 15 bases in between. Germline CDR1 is SGHNT and CDR2 is YYREEE (reference sequence). CDR3 length: 14 amino acids.

This clone was detected once. The genes are TRBV5-1 and TRBJ2-7, with TRBD2 matching over 14 bases. Per germline, CDR1 SGHRS and CDR2 YFSETQ. The CDR3 sequence is 17 residues long. The J segment lost 2 bases and the V segment lost 3 bases, leaving 7 bases of the junction unmatched. The CDR3 sequence: CASSWGTSGGSPYEQYF. The CDR3 region has the DNA TGCGCCAGCAGCTGGGGGACTAGCGGGGGTTCACCCTACGAGCAGTACTTC. The whole variable domain, remainder taken from reference TRBV5-1 and TRBJ2-7, is KAGVTQTPRYLIKTRGQQVTLSCSPISGHRSVSWYQQTPGQGLQFLFEYFSETQRNKGNFPGRFSGRQFSNSRSEMNVSTLELGDSALYLCASSWGTSGGSPYEQYFGPGTRLTVT.